The 9 T cell receptor beta chains presented below share a single source sample, sequenced in a study of blood T cells in healthy people across ages. A second about 6 to 12 cycle PCR used barcoded and J-beta primers. TCRdb re-called the 5' RACE reads with MiXCR, one entry per CDR3 protein. This table holds hundreds of thousands of distinct CDR3 sequences, under 45% found once. Sequenced sample: blood. These TCRs come from a man aged 55 to 69 in good health.

The genes are TRBV2 and TRBJ1-1, with D possibly matching TRBD1 (6 bases). The V gene's germline CDR1 is SNHLY and CDR2 FYNNEI. V was pared by 7 bases and J by 11 bases, with 23 bases between. This CDR3 region has 14 residues. The CDR3 DNA reads as TGTGCCAGCATTCGGGCTACAGGGACTACAGAGGCTTTCTTT. Its protein is CASIRATGTTEAFF.

The sample holds a few counts of this clonotype. The chain links TRBV7-2 to TRBJ2-5; no clear D. The J call may be wrong; the DNA end is better matched by TRBJ2-7. The CDR3 loop spans 12 amino acids. In germline, CDR1 is SGHTA, CDR2 FQGNSA. The CDR3 region is CASSFTRVEQYF. The CDR3 DNA is TGTGCCAGCAGCTTTACAAGGGTCGAGCAGTACTTC.

V gene TRBV29-1 combines with J gene TRBJ2-5, with 8 positions matching TRBD1. Per germline, CDR1 SQVTM and CDR2 ANQGSEA. The CDR3 runs 15 residues. Germline trimming cut 1 base from V and 11 bases from J; bases unmatched to any gene: 15. The CDR3 spells CSVEAGTGGVNEQYF. In nucleotides, the CDR3 is TGCAGCGTTGAAGCTGGGACAGGAGGCGTCAATGAGCAGTACTTC.

This chain connects TRBV7-2 to TRBJ1-4, with D perhaps matching TRBD1 (5 bases). Germline CDR1 SGHTA, CDR2 FQGNSA. The CDR3 totals 14 residues. The V end was cut by 4 bases, the J end by 8 bases, with 14 bases between. CDR3 nucleotide sequence: TGTGCCAGCAGCTCATCGGGACTTAAGGAAAAACTGTTTTTT. Its protein is CASSSSGLKEKLFF. The variable domain in full, completed from reference TRBV7-2 and TRBJ1-4, reads GAGVSQSPSNKVTEKGKDVELRCDPISGHTALYWYRQSLGQGLEFLIYFQGNSAPDKSGLPSDRFSAERTGGSVSTLTIQRTQQEDSAVYLCASSSSGLKEKLFFGSGTQLSVL.

This sequence joins TRBV20-1 and TRBJ2-2; the match to TRBD2 covers 8 bases. Germline V lookup: CDR1 DFQATT, CDR2 SNEGSKA (reference sequence). There are 17 residues in the CDR3. With 0 bases clipped from V and 0 bases from J, the junction kept 6 bases outside the gene matches. The CDR3 coding sequence is TGCAGTGCTAGAGATCTAAGACTAGCGTCGAACACCGGGGAGCTGTTTTTT. Translated: CSARDLRLASNTGELFF.

The V and J genes are TRBV10-1 and TRBJ2-3; D gene uncertain. CDR1 is WNHNN, CDR2 SYGVQD, per germline (reference sequence). The CDR3 is made up of 14 amino acids. The V end lost 3 bases, the J end lost 0 bases, and 7 bases lay between the germline ends. CDR3 region: CASSDASSTDTQYF. The CDR3 DNA sequence: TGCGCCAGCAGTGACGCGTCTAGCACAGATACGCAGTATTTT.

The chain couples TRBV7-9 to TRBJ2-2; D gene unclear. CDR3 length equals 15 residues. V was cut by 5 bases and J by 6 bases, with 16 bases left in between. Germline V gives CDR1 SEHNR, CDR2 FQNEAQ (reference sequence). The CDR3 nucleotides read TGTGCCAGCAGCCCTCGCGTTGGCGACCCCGGGGAGCTGTTTTTT. Translating gives CASSPRVGDPGELFF.

The rearrangement uses TRBV12-3 or TRBV12-4 and TRBJ1-2; no definite D call. V was cut by 4 bases and J by 6 bases, with 24 bases left in between. There are 17 residues in the CDR3. This chain's CDR3 is CASSSEDSIGRNDGYTF. The CDR3 nucleotides read TGTGCCAGCAGTTCCGAAGACTCCATTGGACGGAACGATGGCTACACCTTC.

The chain recombines TRBV20-1 with TRBJ2-1; 7 positions match TRBD1. Germline CDR1 and CDR2: DFQATT and SNEGSKA (reference sequence). This CDR3 contains 13 residues. The trim removed 1 base at V and 6 bases at J, leaving 3 bases unmatched. The CDR3 protein is CSARADRANEQFF. The CDR3 bases are TGCAGTGCTAGAGCCGACAGGGCCAATGAGCAGTTCTTC.